One and the same sample provided the 3 T cell receptor beta chains below, sequenced in a study of cytomegalovirus exposure and HLA in healthy donors. Primers included in the PCR were 60 Vbeta and 13 Jbeta primers. The data were produced by immunoSEQ multiplex PCR, yet TCRdb's version contains in-frame clones alone and is incomplete. Found here are about 120,000 clones, 81% of them singletons; the top ten hold 3% to 4%. The specimen sequenced was PBMCs. These receptors were taken from a woman in her 30s in good health and CMV-seronegative.

The J gene is TRBJ2-2, the V gene TRBV6-5; 7 nucleotides agree with TRBD2. Germline CDR1 reads MNHEY; CDR2 reads SVGAGI. The CDR3 sequence is 15 residues long. V lost 7 bases, J lost 3 bases, and 8 bases stayed unmatched. The CDR3 protein is CASKPGTTYTGELFF. The CDR3 DNA reads TGTGCCAGCAAGCCCGGGACTACCTACACCGGGGAGCTGTTTTTT.

This chain uses TRBV19 with TRBJ2-5, with 14 positions matching TRBD2. Germline lookup yields CDR1 LNHDA and CDR2 SQIVND (reference sequence). After removal of 5 bases from V and 5 bases from J, the junction contained 4 bases not matched to a gene. The CDR3 is 15 residues long. This CDR3 is CASSSGTSGGETQYF. The DNA of the CDR3 is TGTGCCAGTAGTTCGGGGACTAGCGGGGGTGAGACCCAGTACTTC.

The J gene is TRBJ2-2, the V gene TRBV7-8; 8 bases agree with TRBD1. Germline CDR1 and CDR2: SGHVS and FQNEAQ. The CDR3 has 16 amino acids. The V and J ends lost 2 bases and 7 bases, in that order; junction bases with no gene match: 9. The CDR3 nucleotides read TGTGCCAGCAGCTTACCACAGGGGGTGGCCGGCGGGGAGCTGTTTTTT. Translation: CASSLPQGVAGGELFF.